Presented here are 17 T cell receptor beta chains from one specimen sequenced in a study of blood T cell repertoires in COVID-19. Sequenced by immunoSEQ multiplex PCR; TCRdb stores in-frame clones only, minus some. The data hold 150,000 to 200,000 clones, with around nine tenths observed a single time. Sequencing was carried out using peripheral blood. These receptors all stem from a man aged 55-75 years with active or convalescent COVID-19.

V usage is TRBV18 and J usage is TRBJ2-1; the D gene is possibly TRBD1 (6 bases). The ends were cut back, 6 bases at V and 6 bases at J, with 15 bases in the middle. CDR1 KGHSH and CDR2 LQKENI come from the germline V gene. The CDR3 consists of 14 residues. The CDR3 protein is CASSAGTIINEQFF. The CDR3, as DNA: TGTGCCAGCTCGGCCGGGACAATCATCAATGAGCAGTTCTTC. Combining the CDR3 with reference TRBV18 and TRBJ2-1 gives the whole variable domain NAGVMQNPRHLVRRRGQEARLRCSPMKGHSHVYWYRQLPEEGLKFMVYLQKENIIDESGMPKERFSAEFPKEGPSILRIQQVVRGDSAAYFCASSAGTIINEQFFGPGTRLTVL.

The chain couples TRBV5-6 to TRBJ1-2, with D maybe TRBD1 (6 bases). The CDR3 is made up of 14 amino acids. CDR1 is SGHDT and CDR2 is YYEEEE in the germline V gene. V lost 0 bases and J 7 bases, leaving 13 bases between the germline ends. The CDR3 nucleotides read TGTGCCAGCAGCTTGGGGACAGACATTCGTGGCTACACCTTC. Protein sequence: CASSLGTDIRGYTF.

The chain employs TRBV4-1 and TRBJ2-1; 8 positions match TRBD2. V shed 0 bases, J shed 5 bases, and the junction held 6 bases outside the gene matches. CDR1 is MGHRA and CDR2 is YSYEKL in the germline V gene. CDR3 length: 16 residues. The CDR3 loop is CASSQDLKRGNNEQFF. DNA for the CDR3: TGCGCCAGCAGCCAAGATTTAAAGCGGGGGAACAATGAGCAGTTCTTC.

This clone was counted a single time. The gene calls are TRBV24-1 and TRBJ2-5; 13 positions match TRBD2. This CDR3 region has 14 residues. Germline assignment: CDR1 KGHDR and CDR2 SFDVKD. V lost 11 bases and J lost 3; bases outside the gene matches: 5. CDR3: CAIPGLAGKETQYF. As DNA, the CDR3 is TGTGCCATCCCGGGACTAGCGGGGAAAGAGACCCAGTACTTC.

This clone is a singleton in its sample. The genes are TRBV6-1 and TRBJ1-6; D is possibly TRBD1 (6 bases). V lost 3 bases to trimming and J lost 6 bases, with 9 bases between them. The CDR3 runs 14 residues. The germline CDR1 and CDR2 sequences are MNHNS and SASEGT. The CDR3 coding sequence is TGTGCCAGCAGTGAGAGGGGGACTAATTCACCCCTCCACTTT. It codes for CASSERGTNSPLHF.

The chain joins TRBV19 to TRBJ2-3; the D is unclear. This CDR3 is 15 amino acids long. V lost 5 bases, J lost 1 base, and 13 bases lay in between. Germline CDR1 reads LNHDA; CDR2 reads SQIVND (reference sequence). For the CDR3, the DNA is TGTGCCAGTAGTCCTTCCCGGGTGGGCACAGATACGCAGTATTTT. Translation: CASSPSRVGTDTQYF.

The V gene is TRBV7-3, the J gene TRBJ1-5; 10 nucleotides align to TRBD1. In germline, CDR1 is SGHTA, CDR2 FQGTGA. J was trimmed by 4 bases and V by 1 base; bases with no gene match: 4. The CDR3 length is 16 residues. CDR3 residues: CASSLSVGQGNQPQHF. CDR3 DNA: TGTGCCAGCAGCTTAAGTGTGGGACAGGGGAATCAGCCCCAGCATTTT.

The J gene is TRBJ1-2, the V gene TRBV24-1; TRBD1 aligns across 8 bases. CDR3 length equals 13 residues. J was trimmed by 3 bases and V by 9 bases; bases with no gene match: 5. Looked up from germline, CDR1 is KGHDR and CDR2 is SFDVKD. In nucleotides, the CDR3 is TGTGCCACCCAGGGGGCGGTCGACTATGGCTACACCTTC. Translated: CATQGAVDYGYTF.

V gene TRBV6-2 or TRBV6-3 combines with J gene TRBJ1-3; D remains ambiguous. Germline V CDR1 and CDR2: MNHEY, SVGEGT. This CDR3 is 13 amino acids long. V shed 4 bases and J shed 0 bases, with 4 bases lying between them. The CDR3 loop is CASSLASGNTIYF. The CDR3 DNA reads as TGTGCCAGCAGTTTAGCCTCTGGAAACACCATATATTTT.

This sequence joins TRBV13 and TRBJ2-3; possible D gene TRBD2, 6 bases. V was shortened by 2 bases and J by 1 base, with 13 bases between the two germline ends. From germline, CDR1 is PRHDT and CDR2 FYEKMQ (reference sequence). This CDR3 contains 16 residues. The CDR3 loop is CASSLMWGGGTDTQYF. The CDR3 DNA reads TGTGCCAGCAGCTTAATGTGGGGAGGTGGCACAGATACGCAGTATTTT.

The rearrangement links TRBV3-1 (or the pseudogene TRBV3-2) to TRBJ1-2; weak D call: TRBD1 (5 bases). Germline V CDR1 and CDR2: LGHDT, YNNKEL (reference sequence). The CDR3 is 16 residues long. Trimming took 1 base from V and 7 from J, leaving 19 bases between them. The CDR3 DNA reads TGTGCCAGCAGCCAAGGATCACAACAGGCCCTGGTTGGCTACACCTTC. Its protein product is CASSQGSQQALVGYTF.

The chain links TRBV24-1 to TRBJ2-5; tentatively, D is TRBD1 (6 bases). CDR1 is KGHDR, CDR2 SFDVKD, per germline. V was pared by 3 bases and J by 0 bases, with 10 bases between. The CDR3 consists of 15 residues. The CDR3, as DNA: TGTGCCACCAGTGATCCGCAGGGGTACCAAGAGACCCAGTACTTC. Encoded protein: CATSDPQGYQETQYF.

Only one count was recorded for this clone. This rearrangement joins TRBV2 to TRBJ1-2; D remains unclear. Trimming took off 6 bases at V and 6 bases at J, with 8 bases between the two ends. Germline V gene lookup returns CDR1 SNHLY and CDR2 FYNNEI. This CDR3 is 11 amino acids long. The DNA for the CDR3 is TGTGCCAGCAGATGGGGAGATGGCTACACCTTC. Translation gives CASRWGDGYTF.

A single count supports this clone. The V gene is TRBV3-1 (or the pseudogene TRBV3-2), the J gene TRBJ1-1, with 7 bases aligning to TRBD1. Trimming cost V 6 bases and J 1 base; bases outside gene matches: 8. The CDR3 is 15 amino acids. Germline loops: CDR1 LGHDT, CDR2 YNNKEL (reference sequence). This CDR3 reads CASRQQDRPNTEAFF. CDR3 coding DNA: TGTGCCAGCAGGCAACAGGACAGGCCGAACACTGAAGCTTTCTTT.

The chain is built from TRBV2 and TRBJ1-3; D is unclear. The CDR3 consists of 13 residues. V was shortened by 6 bases and J by 0 bases, with 6 bases between the two germline ends. Germline assignment: CDR1 SNHLY and CDR2 FYNNEI. CDR3 sequence (DNA): TGTGCCAGCAGCGGGTTCTCTGGAAACACCATATATTTT. Translated: CASSGFSGNTIYF.

This rearrangement joins TRBV19 to TRBJ1-2; 8 bases match TRBD1. V was clipped by 4 bases and J by 8 bases; unmatched bases: 9. Germline V gene sequence: CDR1 LNHDA, CDR2 SQIVND (reference sequence). This CDR3 has 14 amino acids. CDR3: CASSTDRGTGGYTF. The CDR3, as DNA: TGTGCCAGTAGTACCGACAGGGGTACAGGCGGCTACACCTTC.

The chain is built from TRBV4-1 and TRBJ2-3, with D tentatively TRBD2 (6 bases). The CDR3 contains 13 residues. CDR1 and CDR2 from the germline V gene are MGHRA and YSYEKL. The V end was cut by 0 bases, the J end by 8 bases, with 9 bases between. The CDR3 spells CASSQERGFTQYF. The CDR3 DNA is TGCGCCAGCAGCCAAGAACGGGGGTTTACGCAGTATTTT.